In its sample, the clone carrying this T cell receptor (beta chain) was seen a few times. The sample is drawn from a study of patients and donors after allogeneic stem cell transplantation. TCRdb analysed the RT-PCR reads with MiXCR anew, one entry per CDR3 protein. The sample records 30,000 to 40,000 distinct CDR3 sequences, 37% being singletons. The length of the CDR3 is 14 residues. The germline gives CDR1 SNHLY, CDR2 FYNNEI. Trimming took 6 bases from V and 0 from J; bases not matched to a gene: 1. Sequenced: blood, either unsorted or a sorted T cell fraction (not recorded which). The chain has TRBV2 and TRBJ2-1; 8 positions match TRBD2. This receptor was taken from a human donor who was either an allogeneic HSCT recipient or a stem cell or donor lymphocyte infusion donor (not recorded which). It is not recorded whose cells these are; they may come from a transplant donor. The CDR3 reads CASSGGASYNEQFF. The CDR3 DNA is TGTGCCAGCAGCGGGGGGGCCTCCTACAATGAGCAGTTCTTC.